Listed here are 7 T cell receptor beta chains from one sample, sequenced in a study of cytomegalovirus exposure and HLA in healthy donors. Vbeta (60) and Jbeta (13) primers were used in the PCR. TCRdb's copy holds only in-frame clones and misses some; the assay was immunoSEQ multiplex PCR. The sample carries 100,000 to 150,000 clones, over 60% recorded once. Specimen: PBMCs. The receptors here all came from a man aged 18 to 29 in good health and CMV-seropositive.

This chain connects TRBV18 to TRBJ1-1; 7 bases are a match to TRBD1. V was pared by 4 bases and J by 0 bases, with 5 bases of the junction left unmatched. The CDR3 consists of 15 residues. Germline CDR1 and CDR2: KGHSH and LQKENI. The CDR3 nucleotides are TGTGCCAGCTCACGTACACAGGGGTTGAACACTGAAGCTTTCTTT. As protein: CASSRTQGLNTEAFF.

This sequence joins TRBV9 and TRBJ1-1; 9 nucleotides align to TRBD1. After removal of 4 bases from V and 4 bases from J, the junction contained 8 bases not matched to a gene. The germline V gene has CDR1 SGDLS and CDR2 YYNGEE. This CDR3 region has 15 residues. As DNA, the CDR3 is TGTGCCAGCAGCCCCCCGGACAGGGGTAGCACTGAAGCTTTCTTT. It codes for CASSPPDRGSTEAFF.

There are a few counts of this clone. V is TRBV6-6 and J is TRBJ1-2; 8 bases are shared with TRBD1. Germline CDR1 reads MNHNY; CDR2 reads SVGAGI (reference sequence). V lost 5 bases to trimming and J lost 0 bases; unmatched junction nucleotides: 5. This CDR3 is 15 amino acids long. As DNA, the CDR3 is TGTGCCAGCAGTCCCCCGGACAGGGCTAACTATGGCTACACCTTC. Translating gives CASSPPDRANYGYTF.

The chain uses TRBV5-1 and TRBJ1-2, with 12 nucleotides matching TRBD1. V was pared by 4 bases and J by 6 bases, with 10 bases of the junction left unmatched. Germline-derived CDR1 and CDR2 are SGHRS and YFSETQ. The CDR3 is made up of 16 amino acids. DNA for the CDR3: TGCGCCAGCAGCACCAATACCGGGACAGGGGGCAATGGCTACACCTTC. Translation gives CASSTNTGTGGNGYTF.

This clone was seen only a few times. The CDR3 loop reads CASSYKDFNTEAFF. The CDR3, as DNA: TGTGCCAGCAGCTACAAGGACTTTAACACTGAAGCTTTCTTT. The rearrangement uses TRBV6-1 and TRBJ1-1; D not certain. V gave up 6 bases and J gave up 2 bases, with 13 bases separating them. The germline CDR1 and CDR2 sequences are MNHNS and SASEGT. The CDR3 spans 14 residues.

This chain joins TRBV6-4 and TRBJ2-2, with 12 bases fitting TRBD2. CDR3 length: 18 amino acids. Germline V lookup: CDR1 MRHNA, CDR2 SNTAGT. V was clipped by 3 bases and J by 5 bases; unmatched bases: 10. CDR3 region: CASSDIGLAGMGTGELFF. CDR3 DNA sequence: TGTGCCAGCAGTGATATCGGACTAGCGGGGATGGGGACCGGGGAGCTGTTTTTT.

The table lists this clone with a few counts. The J gene is TRBJ2-1, the V gene TRBV11-3; 7 nucleotides align to TRBD2. The CDR3 spans 15 residues. Germline-derived CDR1 and CDR2 are SGHNT and YENEEA. With V trimmed by 1 base and J by 3 bases, 3 bases remained unmatched. CDR3 residues: CASSLVPSGYNEQFF. The CDR3 DNA sequence: TGTGCCAGCAGCTTAGTCCCTAGCGGCTACAATGAGCAGTTCTTC.